The clone carrying this T cell receptor (beta chain) has a handful of counts. The antigen remains undetermined. These data belong to a study of regulatory T cells in long-lasting Graves disease. The study's findings and limits: Favoring TRBV28, TRBJ1-2 and TRBJ2-5 was a feature seen in persistent disease.

The CDR3 has 14 amino acids. Germline V lookup: CDR1 SGHAT, CDR2 FQDESV (reference sequence). The V end was cut by 3 bases, the J end by 1 base, with 7 bases between. Time point described: persistent/refractory GD, antithyroid drugs over 5 years with positive TRAb. PBMC RNA was the source of the TCR library. Each patient gave roughly 9.2 milliliters of EDTA-anticoagulated peripheral blood. For TCR beta, libraries came from iRepertoire HTBI primers and Arm-PCR of CDR3 regions. TCRdb re-called the multiplex PCR reads through MiXCR, storing one row per CDR3 protein. The table includes some 470,000 distinct CDR3 sequences, around a fifth detected once.

This chain joins TRBV11-1 and TRBJ1-3; no clear D. This receptor was identified in a female donor with Graves disease. The sample consisted of peripheral blood mononuclear cells (PBMCs), taken when the disease was refractory, from a patient treated with antithyroid drugs. The CDR3 nucleotides read TGTGCCAGCAGCTTTGGACTTTCTGGAAACACCATATATTTT. Residues: CASSFGLSGNTIYF.